This T cell receptor beta chain is drawn from a study of cytomegalovirus exposure and HLA in healthy donors. The PCR contained 60 Vbeta and 13 Jbeta primers. Clones were sequenced by immunoSEQ multiplex PCR, and TCRdb holds only the in-frame ones, with some missing. The repertoire holds about 130,000 clones, approximately 82% seen once, with 2.5% to 3% in the top ten. Study-level results: One later analysis reportedly identified an Asian-associated ancestry cluster that showed fewer N-insertions than the roughly 720-donor mean.

CDR3 length: 11 amino acids. V was pared by 7 bases and J by 4 bases, with 10 bases between. Germline CDR1 DFQATT, CDR2 SNEGSKA (reference sequence). A note on this clone: Its antigen is not identified.

This chain connects TRBV20-1 to TRBJ1-2; D unresolved. The sequencing sample was made of PBMCs. This clonotype was sampled from a boy younger than 10 in good health and CMV-seronegative. CDR3 nucleotide sequence: TGCAGTGTTACCGGGAGCTATGGCTACACCTTC. Translated: CSVTGSYGYTF.